The 27 T cell receptor beta chains in this list originate from one sample, sequenced in a study of blood T cell repertoires in COVID-19. Produced via immunoSEQ multiplex PCR; TCRdb's table is partial and in-frame only. The repertoire includes under 350,000 clones, approximately 86% of them detected once, and approximately 4% sits in the top ten. Sequenced material: peripheral blood. The receptors derive from a man younger than 30 with active or convalescent COVID-19.

The chain uses TRBV5-6 and TRBJ2-7; 9 bases match TRBD1. This CDR3 is built from 14 residues. Germline V gene sequence: CDR1 SGHDT, CDR2 YYEEEE. V lost 1 base and J lost 6; bases outside the gene matches: 5. This chain's CDR3 is CASSLPGTGREQYF. CDR3 nucleotide sequence: TGTGCCAGCAGCTTGCCTGGGACAGGGCGCGAGCAGTACTTC.

V usage is TRBV5-4 and J usage is TRBJ1-4; 9 nucleotides agree with TRBD1. Germline CDR1 and CDR2: SGHNT and YYREEE (reference sequence). The CDR3 length is 18 residues. The ends lost 4 bases at V and 0 bases at J; junction bases unmatched: 10. The CDR3 region has the DNA TGTGCCAGCAGCATATCTGGACAGGGGTATGCAACTAATGAAAAACTGTTTTTT. This gives the protein CASSISGQGYATNEKLFF.

This chain links TRBV19 with TRBJ1-5, with a possible D match to TRBD1 (5 bases). The V gene's germline CDR1 is LNHDA and CDR2 SQIVND (reference sequence). This CDR3 has 17 amino acids. The ends were cut back, 4 bases at V and 0 bases at J, with 16 bases in the middle. For the CDR3, the DNA is TGTGCCAGTAGTAAGGTTCCAGGGAACCCTAGCAATCAGCCCCAGCATTTT. Encoded protein: CASSKVPGNPSNQPQHF. The full variable domain, rest sourced from reference TRBV19 and TRBJ1-5, is DGGITQSPKYLFRKEGQNVTLSCEQNLNHDAMYWYRQDPGQGLRLIYYSQIVNDFQKGDIAEGYSVSREKKESFPLTVTSAQKNPTAFYLCASSKVPGNPSNQPQHFGDGTRLSIL.

The gene calls are TRBV27 and TRBJ1-6; TRBD1 aligns across 7 bases. Germline assignment: CDR1 MNHEY and CDR2 SMNVEV (reference sequence). The CDR3 length is 14 residues. The junction had 8 bases not matched to a gene; V was cut back by 5 bases and J by 10 bases. The CDR3 protein is CASSIQGLGSPLHF. CDR3 DNA sequence: TGTGCCAGCAGTATACAGGGGCTGGGATCACCCCTCCACTTT.

The V call is TRBV10-3, the J call TRBJ2-1; TRBD1 agrees at 10 bases. This CDR3 comprises 15 residues. CDR1 is ENHRY and CDR2 is SYGVKD in the germline V gene. V lost 5 bases, J lost 3 bases, and 4 bases stayed unmatched. CDR3 sequence (DNA): TGTGCCATCAGTCCCGGGACAGGGGACTACAATGAGCAGTTCTTC. Residues: CAISPGTGDYNEQFF.

The table lists this clone with a count of one. V is TRBV7-9 and J is TRBJ1-4; D is undetermined. This CDR3 contains 14 residues. CDR1 SEHNR and CDR2 FQNEAQ come from the germline V gene (reference sequence). V was clipped by 7 bases and J by 6 bases, with 15 bases between them. CDR3: CASTSPSADEKLFF. CDR3 sequence (DNA): TGTGCCAGCACCTCTCCGTCCGCGGATGAAAAACTGTTTTTT.

This clone appeared a single time. V is TRBV28 and J is TRBJ1-1, with a tentative D call TRBD1 (6 bases). CDR3 size: 13 residues. The ends were cut back, 3 bases at V and 2 bases at J, with 7 bases in the middle. Germline V gene data show CDR1 as MDHEN and CDR2 as SYDVKM. CDR3: CASSFRGNTEAFF. CDR3 sequence (DNA): TGTGCCAGCAGTTTCAGGGGAAACACTGAAGCTTTCTTT.

The rearrangement uses TRBV11-3 and TRBJ2-3; maybe TRBD2 (5 bases). The CDR3 totals 15 residues. Germline loops: CDR1 SGHNT, CDR2 YENEEA. V was pared by 2 bases and J by 4 bases, with 13 bases between. CDR3 sequence (DNA): TGTGCCAGCAGCTTACACTCGGGAAATCCAGATACGCAGTATTTT. This translates into CASSLHSGNPDTQYF.

This chain links TRBV5-6 with TRBJ2-7; 9 positions match TRBD1. The CDR3 is 15 residues long. The V and J ends lost 2 bases and 3 bases, in that order; junction bases with no gene match: 6. Germline CDR1 SGHDT, CDR2 YYEEEE. The CDR3 region is CASSFNRGQGYEQYF. CDR3 sequence (DNA): TGTGCCAGCAGCTTTAACAGGGGGCAGGGCTACGAGCAGTACTTC. Using reference TRBV5-6 and TRBJ2-7 for the parts outside the CDR3, the full variable domain is DAGVTQSPTHLIKTRGQQVTLRCSPKSGHDTVSWYQQALGQGPQFIFQYYEEEERQRGNFPDRFSGHQFPNYSSELNVNALLLGDSALYLCASSFNRGQGYEQYFGPGTRLTVT.

This clone was seen a few times. The V gene is TRBV28, the J gene TRBJ2-6; D possibly corresponds to TRBD1 (6 bases). V was pared by 4 bases and J by 6 bases, with 10 bases between. Germline V gene data show CDR1 as MDHEN and CDR2 as SYDVKM. This CDR3 region has 14 residues. The CDR3 protein is CASSSYREANVLTF. The DNA of the CDR3 is TGTGCCAGCAGTTCCTACAGGGAGGCCAACGTCCTGACTTTC. Filled out from reference TRBV28 and TRBJ2-6, the complete variable domain reads DVKVTQSSRYLVKRTGEKVFLECVQDMDHENMFWYRQDPGLGLRLIYFSYDVKMKEKGDIPEGYSVSREKKERFSLILESASTNQTSMYLCASSSYREANVLTFGAGSRLTVL.

This clone was seen only once. The CDR3 sequence: CASSEKQIYGYTF. The CDR3 DNA reads TGTGCCAGCAGTGAAAAACAGATCTATGGCTACACCTTC. This chain uses TRBV6-1 with TRBJ1-2; D is unresolved. The CDR3 is 13 residues long. V gave up 2 bases and J gave up 4 bases, with 8 bases separating them. The germline gives CDR1 MNHNS, CDR2 SASEGT.

This clone was counted only a few times. J is TRBJ1-2 and V is TRBV7-4, with 7 bases that match TRBD1. With 6 bases clipped from V and 1 base from J, the junction kept 20 bases outside the gene matches. This CDR3 is built from 19 residues. In germline, CDR1 is SGHVT, CDR2 SQSDAQ. The CDR3 region has the DNA TGTGCCAGCAGATATAACCCGGGACAGCCTTACTATGATAACTATGGCTACACCTTC. Its protein product is CASRYNPGQPYYDNYGYTF.

This chain uses TRBV24-1 with TRBJ1-1, with D unresolved. The CDR3 is 13 amino acids. V was shortened by 4 bases and J by 0 bases, with 5 bases between the two germline ends. Germline V gene sequence: CDR1 KGHDR, CDR2 SFDVKD. The CDR3 protein is CATSDVLNTEAFF. The CDR3 nucleotides read TGTGCCACCAGTGACGTATTGAACACTGAAGCTTTCTTT.

This clone was observed a single time. CDR3 sequence: CASGLPDRAGEKLFF. The DNA of the CDR3 is TGTGCTAGTGGTTTGCCGGACAGGGCAGGCGAAAAACTGTTTTTT. The chain employs TRBV12-5 and TRBJ1-4, with 8 bases lining up with TRBD1. Germline trimming cut 2 bases from V and 8 bases from J; bases unmatched to any gene: 7. The CDR3 runs 15 residues. Germline values: CDR1 LGHNT, CDR2 FRNRAP.

The sample holds many counts of this clone. DNA of the CDR3: TGTGCCAGCAGTTCGGACAGGGTTGGCGCAGATACGCAGTATTTT. Its translation: CASSSDRVGADTQYF. This sequence joins TRBV28 and TRBJ2-3; TRBD1 agrees at 8 bases. The CDR3 loop spans 15 amino acids. V lost 4 bases and J lost 4; bases outside the gene matches: 7. Per the germline V gene, CDR1 is MDHEN and CDR2 is SYDVKM.

This clone was counted only a few times. The chain carries TRBV5-5 and TRBJ1-5; 8 bases fit TRBD1. The CDR3 spans 13 residues. Germline CDR1 and CDR2: SGHKS and YYEKEE (reference sequence). V was pared by 4 bases and J by 5 bases, with 2 bases of the junction left unmatched. Here the CDR3 DNA reads TGTGCCAGCAGCGAGACAGGGGATCAGCCCCAGCATTTT. This codes for CASSETGDQPQHF.

The rearrangement links TRBV9 to TRBJ2-3; 9 bases agree with TRBD2. Germline CDR1 is SGDLS and CDR2 is YYNGEE. V was pared by 4 bases and J by 6 bases, with 6 bases of the junction left unmatched. The CDR3 has 14 amino acids. The CDR3 sequence is CASSPAGGTDTQYF. DNA of the CDR3: TGTGCCAGCAGCCCAGCGGGGGGAACTGATACGCAGTATTTT.

The chain carries TRBV19 and TRBJ1-2; TRBD1 aligns across 7 bases. The CDR3 spans 16 residues. Germline CDR1 is LNHDA and CDR2 is SQIVND (reference sequence). The J segment lost 5 bases and the V segment lost 6 bases, leaving 15 bases of the junction unmatched. The CDR3 reads CASSRFDREGEYGYTF. The DNA of the CDR3 is TGTGCCAGTAGCAGATTCGACAGGGAAGGGGAGTATGGCTACACCTTC.

The chain has TRBV11-1 and TRBJ1-1; TRBD1 is a possible D gene (5 bases). This CDR3 has 14 residues. Germline CDR1 reads SGHAT; CDR2 reads FQDESV (reference sequence). Between the trimmed V and J ends, which lost 2 bases and 6 bases, there was a span of 13 bases. In DNA form, the CDR3 reads TGTGCCAGCAGCTTACAGGGTAGGTTCGCTGAAGCTTTCTTT. It yields the protein CASSLQGRFAEAFF.

This clone is a singleton in its sample. The genes are TRBV5-6 and TRBJ1-1; maybe TRBD1 (6 bases). Germline values: CDR1 SGHDT, CDR2 YYEEEE. V lost 4 bases to trimming and J lost 4 bases, with 14 bases between them. CDR3 length: 14 residues. CDR3 residues: CASSTGTLGTEAFF. CDR3 coding DNA: TGTGCCAGCAGCACCGGGACACTAGGCACTGAAGCTTTCTTT.

This chain connects TRBV11-2 to TRBJ2-1; D might be TRBD1 (5 bases). V lost 1 base and J lost 6, with 13 bases in between. The length of the CDR3 is 15 residues. The germline V gene has CDR1 SGHAT and CDR2 FQNNGV. The CDR3 DNA follows: TGTGCCAGCAGCTTAGGGCCCTCTGACAGCAATGAGCAGTTCTTC. It codes for CASSLGPSDSNEQFF.

This chain connects TRBV4-2 to TRBJ2-5; maybe TRBD2 (5 bases). Germline V gene data show CDR1 as LGHNA and CDR2 as YNFKEQ. This CDR3 has 15 amino acids. V was cut by 0 bases and J by 0 bases, with 8 bases left in between. CDR3 DNA: TGTGCCAGCAGCCAAGACCCCGGGGACCAAGAGACCCAGTACTTC. This translates into CASSQDPGDQETQYF.

The chain couples TRBV30 to TRBJ2-7, with D possibly TRBD2 on 6 matching bases. Trimming removed 0 bases from V and 2 bases from J, with 11 bases in between. This CDR3 has 14 amino acids. Germline values: CDR1 GTSNPN, CDR2 SVGIG (reference sequence). CDR3 coding DNA: TGTGCCTGGAGTGTAACGGGGGTGGCCTACGAGCAGTACTTC. It is translated as CAWSVTGVAYEQYF.

The genes are TRBV2 and TRBJ1-3; weak D call: TRBD1 (5 bases). Germline V gene sequence: CDR1 SNHLY, CDR2 FYNNEI. This CDR3 region has 14 residues. Deletions cut 4 bases from V and 2 bases from J, with 9 bases between. The DNA of the CDR3 is TGTGCCAGCAGTGTGTCAGGGCCTGGAAACACCATATATTTT. Translated: CASSVSGPGNTIYF.

The chain carries TRBV18 and TRBJ2-4; D is unclear. Germline loops: CDR1 KGHSH, CDR2 LQKENI. V was trimmed by 0 bases and J by 6 bases, leaving 3 bases between them. The length of the CDR3 is 12 residues. Here the CDR3 reads CASSPPANIQYF. DNA for the CDR3: TGTGCCAGCTCACCACCGGCAAACATTCAGTACTTC.

This clone showed up just once. V usage is TRBV15 and J usage is TRBJ1-1; D is undetermined. CDR1 and CDR2 from the germline V gene are LNHNV and YYDKDF (reference sequence). CDR3 length: 14 amino acids. Trimming took 1 base from V and 3 from J, leaving 9 bases between them. CDR3 nucleotide sequence: TGTGCCACCAGCAGAGTTCTGGCAGACACTGAAGCTTTCTTT. This gives the protein CATSRVLADTEAFF.

The chain couples TRBV28 to TRBJ1-6; TRBD1 matches 9 bases. Germline lookup yields CDR1 MDHEN and CDR2 SYDVKM. Trimming at V came to 8 bases and at J to 8 bases, leaving 7 bases not matched to a gene. The CDR3 totals 14 residues. In DNA, the CDR3 is TGTGCCAGCGGCCCCGGGACAGGGCATTCACCCCTCCACTTT. Amino acids: CASGPGTGHSPLHF.